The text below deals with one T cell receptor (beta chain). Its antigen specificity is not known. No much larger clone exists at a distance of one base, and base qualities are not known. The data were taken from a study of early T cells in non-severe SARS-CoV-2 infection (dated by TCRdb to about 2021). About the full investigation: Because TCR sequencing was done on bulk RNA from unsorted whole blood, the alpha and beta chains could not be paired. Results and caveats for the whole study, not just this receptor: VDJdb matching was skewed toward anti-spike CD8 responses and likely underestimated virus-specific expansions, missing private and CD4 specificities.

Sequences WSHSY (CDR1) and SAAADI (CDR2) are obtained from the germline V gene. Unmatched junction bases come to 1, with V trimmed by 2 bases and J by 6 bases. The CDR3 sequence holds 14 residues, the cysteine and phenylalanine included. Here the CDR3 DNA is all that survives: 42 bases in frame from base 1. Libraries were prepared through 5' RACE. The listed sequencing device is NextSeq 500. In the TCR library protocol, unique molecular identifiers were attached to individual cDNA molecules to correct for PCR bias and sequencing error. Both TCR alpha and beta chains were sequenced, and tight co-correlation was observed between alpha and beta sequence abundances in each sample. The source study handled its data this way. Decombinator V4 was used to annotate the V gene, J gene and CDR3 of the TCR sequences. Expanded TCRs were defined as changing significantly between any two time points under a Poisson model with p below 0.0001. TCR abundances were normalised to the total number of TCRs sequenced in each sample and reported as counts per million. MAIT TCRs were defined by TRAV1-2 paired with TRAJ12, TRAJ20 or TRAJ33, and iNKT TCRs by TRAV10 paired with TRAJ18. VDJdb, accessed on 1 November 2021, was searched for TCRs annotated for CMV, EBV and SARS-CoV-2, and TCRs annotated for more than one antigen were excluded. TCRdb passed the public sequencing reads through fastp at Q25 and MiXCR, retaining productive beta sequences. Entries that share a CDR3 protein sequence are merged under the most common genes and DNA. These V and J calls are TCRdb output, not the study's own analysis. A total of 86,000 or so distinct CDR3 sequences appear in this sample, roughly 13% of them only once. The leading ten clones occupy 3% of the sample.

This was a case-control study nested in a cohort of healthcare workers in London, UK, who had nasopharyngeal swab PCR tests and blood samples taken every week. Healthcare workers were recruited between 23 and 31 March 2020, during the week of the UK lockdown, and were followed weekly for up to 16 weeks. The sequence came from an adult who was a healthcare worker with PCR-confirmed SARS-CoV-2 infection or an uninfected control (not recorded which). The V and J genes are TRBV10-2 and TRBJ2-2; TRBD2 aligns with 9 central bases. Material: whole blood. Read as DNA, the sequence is TGCGCCAGCAGTGAGGGGACTAGCTCCGGGGAGCTGTTTTTT. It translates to CASSEGTSSGELFF.